This TCR beta chain emerged from a study of T cells in lung cancer brain metastases. TCRdb's copy holds only in-frame clones and misses some; the assay was immunoSEQ multiplex PCR. The sample has over a thousand clones, 65% to 90% seen once. Patients had resection for synchronous oligometastatic disease or delayed recurrence of a solitary brain metastasis. Exclusion applied to any patient with a history of multiple malignancies. Findings and caveats of the study: The complete infiltrating T cell repertoire may not have been retrieved from FFPE.

Notes on this clone: Its antigen is unidentified.

Germline assignment: CDR1 SGHRS and CDR2 YFSETQ. V dropped 3 bases and J dropped 2 bases, with 4 bases sitting between them. The CDR3 length is 12 residues. Material for sequencing was tumor tissue from a brain metastasis. The TCR sequence derives from a woman in her sixties or seventies with non-small cell lung cancer that had spread to the brain. The chain uses TRBV5-1 and TRBJ2-3, with unresolved D. The CDR3 bases are TGCGCCAGCAGCTATCCCACAGATACGCAGTATTTT. Its protein is CASSYPTDTQYF. Full variable domain (remainder filled in from reference TRBV5-1 and TRBJ2-3): KAGVTQTPRYLIKTRGQQVTLSCSPISGHRSVSWYQQTPGQGLQFLFEYFSETQRNKGNFPGRFSGRQFSNSRSEMNVSTLELGDSALYLCASSYPTDTQYFGPGTRLTVL.